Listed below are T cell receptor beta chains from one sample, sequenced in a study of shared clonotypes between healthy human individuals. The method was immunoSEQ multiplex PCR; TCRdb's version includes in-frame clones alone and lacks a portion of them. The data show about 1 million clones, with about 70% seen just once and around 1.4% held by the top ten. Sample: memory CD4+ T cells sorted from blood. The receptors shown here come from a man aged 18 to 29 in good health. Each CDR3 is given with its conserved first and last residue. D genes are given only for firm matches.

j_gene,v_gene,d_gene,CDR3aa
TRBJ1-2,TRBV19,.,CASSGEGYGYTF
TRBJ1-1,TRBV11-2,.,CASSWKQSGNTEAFF
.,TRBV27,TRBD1,CASSLPPGQGGYEQYF
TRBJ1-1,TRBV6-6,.,CASSYGTGSPVEAFF
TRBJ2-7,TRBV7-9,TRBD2,CASSSFGGGRGEQYF
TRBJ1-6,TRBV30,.,CAWKGERVSPLHF
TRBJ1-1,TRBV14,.,CASSQRIWDTEAFF
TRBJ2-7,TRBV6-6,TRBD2,CASSYEAGGAYEQYF
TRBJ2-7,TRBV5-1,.,CASTAGSHEQYF
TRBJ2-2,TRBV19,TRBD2,CASSGLAGGELELFF
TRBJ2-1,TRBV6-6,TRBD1,CASSKDRANLADEQFF
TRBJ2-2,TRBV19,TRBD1,CASTQQGIGELFF
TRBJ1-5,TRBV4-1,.,CASSPRGASTAYSNQPQHF
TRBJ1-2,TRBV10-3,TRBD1,CAITPGQGAAYTF
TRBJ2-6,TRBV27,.,CASSGASGANVLTF
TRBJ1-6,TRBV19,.,CASSTPGYNSPLHF
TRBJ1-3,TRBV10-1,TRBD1,CASSYGDRVSGNTIYF
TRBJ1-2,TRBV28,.,CASSLTGLNYGYTF
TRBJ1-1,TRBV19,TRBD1,CASSFGTGAPMNTEAFF
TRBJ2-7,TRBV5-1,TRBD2,CASSSRDYYYEQYF
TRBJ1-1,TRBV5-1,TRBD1,CASSARDRGNTEAFF
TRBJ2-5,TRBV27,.,CASSLTRQETQYF
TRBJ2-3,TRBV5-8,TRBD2,CASRITGAGADTQYF
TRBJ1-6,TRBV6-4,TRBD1,CASSVGQGNNSPLHF
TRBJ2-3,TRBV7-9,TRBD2,CASSIGLAGTDTQYF
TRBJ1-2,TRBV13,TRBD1,CASSSGRDRAYGYTF
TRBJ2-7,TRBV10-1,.,CASRDCEQYF
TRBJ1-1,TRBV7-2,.,CASSTRARWDTEAFF
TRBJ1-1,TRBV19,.,CASSIPPPGGTEAFF
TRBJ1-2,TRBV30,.,CAWAGQSNYGYTF
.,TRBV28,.,CASRPTVGLSYEQYF
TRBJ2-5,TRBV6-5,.,CASRRTGQETQYF
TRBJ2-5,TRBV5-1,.,CASSLGTKQETQYF
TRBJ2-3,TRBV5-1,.,CASSFSGSDTQYF
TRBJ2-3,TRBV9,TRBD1,CASSVGGGGADTQYF
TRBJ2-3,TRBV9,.,CASSVGQGWDTQYF
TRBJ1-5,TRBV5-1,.,CASSLDGGGQPQHF